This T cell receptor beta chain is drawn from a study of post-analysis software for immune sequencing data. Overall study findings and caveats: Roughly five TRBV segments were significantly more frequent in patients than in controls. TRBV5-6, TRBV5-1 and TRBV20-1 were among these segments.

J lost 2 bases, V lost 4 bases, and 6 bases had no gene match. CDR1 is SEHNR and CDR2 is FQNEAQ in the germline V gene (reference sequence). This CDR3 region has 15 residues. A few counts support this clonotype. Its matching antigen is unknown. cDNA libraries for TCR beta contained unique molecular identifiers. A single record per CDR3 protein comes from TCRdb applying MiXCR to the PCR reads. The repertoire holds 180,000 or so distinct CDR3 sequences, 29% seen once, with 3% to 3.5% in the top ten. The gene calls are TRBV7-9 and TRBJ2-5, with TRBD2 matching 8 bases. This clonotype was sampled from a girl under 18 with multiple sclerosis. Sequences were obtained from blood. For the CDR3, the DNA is TGTGCCAGCAGCTCCAGCGGGGGCTCTCAAGAGACCCAGTACTTC. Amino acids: CASSSSGGSQETQYF.